This T cell receptor (beta chain) was observed in a study of T cells in Graves' hyperthyroidism and ophthalmopathy. Study results and limitations: Patients with ophthalmopathy were separated from those with stable hyperthyroidism by a 13 V-J model. The majority of expanded thyroid clonotypes above 0.001 also appeared in blood. In validation, the model predicted ophthalmopathy. These predictions came a median around 5.9 months before onset.

Amplification of TCR beta CDR3 regions was performed using RNA transcripts as template. TCR CDR3 regions were first amplified by RT-PCR with HTBI primers. MiXCR, run by TCRdb on the multiplex PCR reads, gives a single entry per CDR3 protein. This table holds roughly 700,000 distinct CDR3 sequences, about 18% found once. As concerns this clonotype: Its antigen is undetermined.

Trimming took 6 bases from V and 1 from J, leaving 10 bases between them. The germline CDR1 and CDR2 sequences are SQVTM and ANQGSEA. There are 12 residues in the CDR3. The clonotype was recovered from a man aged 50 to 60 with Graves' hyperthyroidism. V gene TRBV29-1 combines with J gene TRBJ2-7, with unresolved D. Sequencing was performed on blood. Written as DNA, the CDR3 is TGCAGCGTAGAAACACCTTCCTACGAGCAGTACTTC. Translation: CSVETPSYEQYF.